This record covers a single T cell receptor beta chain. TCRdb keeps only in-frame clones here, not all; method: immunoSEQ multiplex PCR. Of approximately 190,000 clones listed, about 80% are singletons. The germline V gene has CDR1 MNHEY and CDR2 SMNVEV (reference sequence). There are 13 residues in the CDR3. V lost 6 bases and J 3 bases, leaving 12 bases between the germline ends. The data are from a study of blood T cell repertoires in COVID-19. This chain links TRBV27 with TRBJ2-7, with TRBD2 as a possible D gene (5 bases). The receptor comes from a man aged 55 to 69 with acute or convalescent COVID-19. The sequenced material came from peripheral blood. The CDR3 nucleotides are TGTGCCAGCAGATCAGCGGACCTCTACGAGCAGTACTTC. It specifies CASRSADLYEQYF.